This T cell receptor (beta chain) was sequenced for a study of shared T cell receptors in the human thymus (dated by TCRdb to 2020 to 2023). Background on the whole study: The study examined how the human thymus generates shared, self-reactive T-cell receptor alpha chains.

This clone was seen more than once but under ten times. It has no known antigen specificity. It has no much larger one-base neighbor in the sample; base qualities were not kept. Library generation was performed with the immunoSEQ multiplex PCR assay. This is the immuneACCESS table as TCRdb keeps it, with only in-frame sequences that have V and J called. A part of the clones is gone; compared with another copy, unresolved V genes explain less than half, and the rest is unexplained. For this sample the table gives roughly 560,000 clones, of which approximately 78% were detected only once. The top ten hold roughly 0.013% of the sample. For CDR1 and CDR2, the germline V gene lists LGHNA and YSLEER. The CDR3 numbers 16 residues from cysteine through phenylalanine. Kept here is only the CDR3 DNA, which spans 48 bases and is read in frame from base 1. V trim: 3 bases; J trim: 6 bases; unmatched bases: 8. These data are also associated with another study on human thymus T cells. Drawing on the second study: Immunologically healthy infants undergoing open corrective cardiac surgery for congenital heart defects in Finland were used as donors. Thymus tissue was obtained as surgical resects removed during corrective cardiac surgery. Biased V and J gene segment usage appeared to be present in both thymic and peripheral blood repertoires. According to the related research, thymic TCR repertoires were highly overlapping among unrelated individuals. TCR alpha and beta repertoires from about 8 infant thymus samples and a few related peripheral blood samples were characterized in the study. The infant donors were about 7 to 250 days old, and the cohort included several males and two females. After being mechanically released from the tissue, thymocytes were kept at -70 degrees C in pellets of about 8.5-34 million cells. A QIAsymphony instrument was used to extract genomic DNA from the frozen cell pellets. The immunoSEQ multiplex PCR assay was used to amplify the TCRB and TCRAD loci from a standardized amount of quality-controlled genomic DNA. The amplicons covered the V(D)J region and were long enough to include the CDR3 and to identify the V and J genes. Through the commercial immunoSEQ service, the amplicons were sequenced on an Illumina platform. Primer bias and sequencing errors were corrected using previously described methods, and TCRAD and TCRB definitions followed the IMGT database. immunoSEQ Analyzer 3.0 and VDJTools were used for repertoire analysis, which covered basic statistics, V/J segment usage, diversity estimates, rarefaction and pairwise overlap. To estimate diversity, the Chao1, ChaoE, Efron-Thisted, Shannon and inverse Simpson indices were applied, and diversity was also estimated on datasets down-sampled to the smallest sample. Repertoire overlap was determined by strict matching of CDR3 nucleotide sequence, V gene and J gene, and Jaccard-based multidimensional scaling clustering was applied. On average, thymus samples gave roughly 800,000 unique TCRB clonotypes, whereas blood samples gave roughly 86,000.

The source material was thymocytes. The TCR was taken from a boy under three years old with a congenital heart defect. Donor details come from another sample of the same person, matched by shared clones. The V and J segments used are TRBV4-3 and TRBJ2-3, and TRBD2 aligns with 11 junction nucleotides. The bases read TGCGCCAGCAGCCAGGGGACTAGCGGAGCCCGGGATACGCAGTATTTT. It translates as CASSQGTSGARDTQYF.